The T cell receptor beta chain under discussion was sequenced for a study of blood T cells in healthy people across ages (dated by TCRdb to the mid-2010s). For the wider study: In model experiments, template switching captured about one uniquely barcoded TCR beta cDNA molecule for every two T cells. Using deep sequencing normalized with unique cDNA molecular identifiers, the study measured how TCR beta repertoire diversity changes with age. Donors were grouped into four age groups: young (average 16 years), middle-aged (39), aged (around 56) and long-lived (approximately 82). Two additional independent replicas of 1 million unique cDNA reads from the same blood draw were analyzed for two donors (one aged 18 to 30 and one aged 80 or older).

This clonotype was found a few times. There is no known antigen for this receptor. It has no much larger one-base neighbor in the sample; base qualities were not kept. From the cysteine through the phenylalanine, the CDR3 covers 15 amino acids. Only CDR3 DNA remains: 45 bases, in frame from the first base. The germline V gene encodes CDR1 MGHRA and CDR2 YSYEKL. V is cut back by 5 bases and J by 0 bases, with 6 bases in the junction unmatched. Findings and caveats that apply to the study as a whole: A strong correlation was found between observed TCR beta diversity and the percentage of naive T cells measured by flow cytometry. Since profiling was done on bulk unsorted PBMCs, naive and antigen-experienced compartments could not be conclusively compared. Observed TCR beta diversity per million T cells fell roughly linearly with age, and a significant reduction was already apparent by age approximately 40. The CMV infection status of donors was not known, potentially confounding age-related changes in expanded clonotypes. The long-lived group showed more naive CD4+ T cells, fewer expanded clones and increased TCR diversity than the aged group, suggesting age selection. Estimates of total diversity based on one million sequenced T cells were considered lower bounds and underestimates.

Library method: 5' RACE. Sequencing relied on an Illumina HiSeq 2500. A second PCR of roughly 7 to 11 cycles was performed with a sample-barcoded 5' primer and a J-beta primer mix. A unique molecular identifier was introduced onto each TCR beta cDNA molecule by a template-switch 5' adaptor carrying 12 random nucleotides. At least 2.5 million CDR3-containing paired-end reads were obtained from each sample. All of the RNA was converted into first-strand cDNA using the Mint cDNA synthesis kit, with a TRBC-specific oligonucleotide serving as the primer. Following uracil-DNA glycosylase treatment, all cDNA underwent a first 18-cycle PCR with the universal primers M1SS and BC2_uni_R. In the source study's methods: Normalization of each sample was performed by random selection of 1 million high-quality reads, each carrying a distinct molecular identifier. Instead of being binned into consensus sequences, reads that shared molecular identifiers were thrown out. MiTCR, run with a Q25 quality threshold and the strictest error-elimination algorithm, handled CDR3 identification, clonotype clustering and error correction. Lower-bound total TCR beta diversity was estimated with a nonparametric unseen species model using Euler transformation. TCRdb itself trimmed the public reads at Q25 with fastp, ran MiXCR and retained productive beta chains. Rows merge per CDR3 protein into single entries with the most common DNA and genes. The V and J calls were not made by the authors but by TCRdb's processing. The sample contains roughly 700,000 distinct CDR3 sequences, roughly 25% of them found a single time. The ten largest clones take up 9.4% of the sample.

Donors were 30 to 45 systemically healthy Caucasian individuals from Russia aged roughly 6 to 95 years. Each donor gave about 9.8 milliliters of peripheral blood, drawn into EDTA-treated Vacutainer tubes. PBMCs were isolated by Ficoll-Paque density-gradient centrifugation, with at least 6 million obtained per sample. Trizol reagent was used to extract total RNA from the PBMCs, yielding at least 5.5 micrograms per sample. The percentages of naive CD45RAhigh/CD27high T cells were determined by flow cytometry on a PBMC aliquot from every donor. These data also formed part of another study, on T cells of mothers and their children. Per that second paper: Nine systemically healthy Caucasian individuals served as donors, namely three mothers together with their six children. cDNA synthesis consumed the entire amount of extracted RNA, loaded at around 1.5 ug RNA in each 15 ul reaction. In the second PCR, the M1S primer added sample barcodes and 2-4 random nucleotides. Over 9.5 million TCR beta CDR3 reads were obtained for each mother, and approximately 3 million reads were obtained for each child. TCR recombination output is similarly shaped by thymic selection in related and unrelated pairs, with a minor effect exerted by inherited differences. Normalized repertoire overlap in related mother-child pairs was always slightly higher than in unrelated mother-child pairs, but the difference was never significant. With a sensitivity of about 100 clones per million clonotypes, no persistent microchimeric T cell clones were detected. In the study, deep NGS was used to compare the TCR beta repertoires of mothers and children, and features distinguishing related mother-child pairs from unrelated individuals were sought. On average, the children were roughly 10 +/- 4 years old, while the mothers were roughly 40 +/- 4 years old. After adapter ligation was performed with NEBNext reagents, the libraries were sequenced on an Illumina HiSeq 2000 with 100+100 nt paired-end reads. To avoid cross-contamination, the mother libraries and the child libraries were prepared a month apart and sequenced in separate runs. Between roughly 500,000 and 2,300,000 distinct TCR beta clonotypes were identified per donor. Naive TCR beta clonotypes were estimated from low-frequency clonotypes matched to each donor's FACS-determined naive share, without sorting.

The sample consisted of blood. This TCR derives from a boy under 18 in good health. Recombination connected TRBV4-1 to TRBJ2-5, and 7 bases in between align with TRBD1. The DNA reads as follows: TGCGCCAGCAGCTGGGACAGAGATTACCAAGAGACCCAGTACTTC. Its coded protein is CASSWDRDYQETQYF.